This T cell receptor beta chain was sequenced in a study of OX40 agonist ivuxolimab in advanced cancers. The wider study: The mean age was approximately 60 years, ranging from about 23 to 79, with less than 90% of participants male. Earlier treatment with anti-PD-1, anti-PD-L1 or anti-CTLA-4 was permitted, and about 40% had received some.

The CDR3 spans 14 residues. Germline lookup yields CDR1 MNHNS and CDR2 SASEGT. V lost 1 base, J lost 1 base, and 7 bases lay in between. Study-level points and caveats: Clonal expansion from baseline to week 6 occurred in both CD4+ and CD8+ T cells. It was not determined which antigens were specifically recognized by the peripheral T cells that had undergone clonal expansion.

Sequenced by immunoSEQ multiplex PCR; TCRdb stores in-frame clones only, minus some. The repertoire has about 71,000 clones, about nine tenths of them found once; the top ten carry just over 14%. Comment on this clone: Its antigen is still unknown.

The sample in question was CD4+ or CD8+ T cells sorted from blood, obtained in a trial of the OX40 agonist ivuxolimab. The TCR originated in an adult with an advanced solid tumor such as melanoma, head and neck, liver or kidney cancer. The rearrangement joins TRBV6-1 to TRBJ2-5, with D hard to call. Here the CDR3 reads CASSEVGIQETQYF. CDR3 nucleotides: TGTGCCAGCAGTGAAGTGGGGATCCAAGAGACCCAGTACTTC.